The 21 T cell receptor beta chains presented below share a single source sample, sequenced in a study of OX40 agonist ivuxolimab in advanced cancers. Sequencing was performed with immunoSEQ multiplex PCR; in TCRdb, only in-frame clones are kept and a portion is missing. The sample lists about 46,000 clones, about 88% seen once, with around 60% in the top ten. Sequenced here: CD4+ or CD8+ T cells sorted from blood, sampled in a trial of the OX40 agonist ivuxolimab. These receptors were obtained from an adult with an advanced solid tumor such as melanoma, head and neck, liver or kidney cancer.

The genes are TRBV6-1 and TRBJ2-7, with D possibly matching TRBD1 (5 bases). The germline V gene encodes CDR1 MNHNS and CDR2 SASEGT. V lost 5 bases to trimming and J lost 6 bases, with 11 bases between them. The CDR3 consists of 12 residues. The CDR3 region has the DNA TGTGCCAGCAGTCCCAGGGATGGCGAGCAGTACTTC. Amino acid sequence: CASSPRDGEQYF.

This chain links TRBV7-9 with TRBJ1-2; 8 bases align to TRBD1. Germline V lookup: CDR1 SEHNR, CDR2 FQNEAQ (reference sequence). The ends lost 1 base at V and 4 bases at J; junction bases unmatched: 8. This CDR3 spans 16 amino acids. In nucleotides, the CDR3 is TGTGCCAGCAGCTTAGACGGGGGACAGGAGATCTATGGCTACACCTTC. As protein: CASSLDGGQEIYGYTF.

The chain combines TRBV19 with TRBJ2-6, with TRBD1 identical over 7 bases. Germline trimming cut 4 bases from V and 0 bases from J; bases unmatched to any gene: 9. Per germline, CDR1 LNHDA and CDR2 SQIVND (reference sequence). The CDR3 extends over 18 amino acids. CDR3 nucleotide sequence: TGTGCCAGTAGTAATCGACAGGGTATCAGCTCTGGGGCCAACGTCCTGACTTTC. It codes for CASSNRQGISSGANVLTF.

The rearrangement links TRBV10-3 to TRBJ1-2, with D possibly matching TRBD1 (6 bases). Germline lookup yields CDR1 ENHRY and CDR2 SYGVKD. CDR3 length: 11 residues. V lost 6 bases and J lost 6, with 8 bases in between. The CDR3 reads CAISYRDGYTF. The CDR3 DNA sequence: TGTGCCATCAGCTACAGGGATGGCTACACCTTC.

CDR3: CASSSGGRTNEKLFF. DNA of the CDR3: TGTGCCAGCAGTTCAGGGGGCAGGACTAATGAAAAACTGTTTTTT. The V gene is TRBV27, the J gene TRBJ1-4; the match to TRBD1 covers 8 bases. The CDR3 extends over 15 amino acids. The germline V gene encodes CDR1 MNHEY and CDR2 SMNVEV (reference sequence). V gave up 4 bases and J gave up 2 bases; unmatched junction bases: 3.

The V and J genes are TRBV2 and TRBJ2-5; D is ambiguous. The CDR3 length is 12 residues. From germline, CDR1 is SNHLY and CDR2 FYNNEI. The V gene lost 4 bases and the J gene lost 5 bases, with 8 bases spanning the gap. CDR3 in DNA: TGTGCCAGCAGTGGGAAAGGGGAGACCCAGTACTTC. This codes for CASSGKGETQYF.

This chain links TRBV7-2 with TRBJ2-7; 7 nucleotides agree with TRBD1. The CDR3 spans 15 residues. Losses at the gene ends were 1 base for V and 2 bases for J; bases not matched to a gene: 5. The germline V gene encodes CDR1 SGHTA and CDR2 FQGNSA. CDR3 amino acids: CASSLGDSSTYEQYF. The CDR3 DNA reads TGTGCCAGCAGCTTAGGGGACAGTAGTACCTACGAGCAGTACTTC. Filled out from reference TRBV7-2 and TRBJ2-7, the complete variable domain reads GAGVSQSPSNKVTEKGKDVELRCDPISGHTALYWYRQSLGQGLEFLIYFQGNSAPDKSGLPSDRFSAERTGGSVSTLTIQRTQQEDSAVYLCASSLGDSSTYEQYFGPGTRLTVT.

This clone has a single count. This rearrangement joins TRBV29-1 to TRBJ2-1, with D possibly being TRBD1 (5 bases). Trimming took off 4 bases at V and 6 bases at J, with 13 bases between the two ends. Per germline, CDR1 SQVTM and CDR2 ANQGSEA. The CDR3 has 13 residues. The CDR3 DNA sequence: TGCAGCGTTGTGGGCAGGGAATTCAATGAGCAGTTCTTC. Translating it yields CSVVGREFNEQFF.

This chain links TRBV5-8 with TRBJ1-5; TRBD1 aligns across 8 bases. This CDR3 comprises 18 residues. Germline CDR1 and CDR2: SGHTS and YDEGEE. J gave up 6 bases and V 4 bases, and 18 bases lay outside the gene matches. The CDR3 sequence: CASSRPPDREFLTQPQHF. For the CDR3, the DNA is TGTGCCAGCAGCCGCCCCCCGGACAGGGAGTTTTTAACTCAGCCCCAGCATTTT.

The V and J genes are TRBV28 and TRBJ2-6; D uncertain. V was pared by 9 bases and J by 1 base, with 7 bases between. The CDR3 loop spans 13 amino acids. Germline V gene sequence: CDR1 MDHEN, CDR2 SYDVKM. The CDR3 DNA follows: TGTGCCAGTATTTCTTCTGGGGCCAACGTCCTGACTTTC. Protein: CASISSGANVLTF. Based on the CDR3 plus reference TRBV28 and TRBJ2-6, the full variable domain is DVKVTQSSRYLVKRTGEKVFLECVQDMDHENMFWYRQDPGLGLRLIYFSYDVKMKEKGDIPEGYSVSREKKERFSLILESASTNQTSMYLCASISSGANVLTFGAGSRLTVL.

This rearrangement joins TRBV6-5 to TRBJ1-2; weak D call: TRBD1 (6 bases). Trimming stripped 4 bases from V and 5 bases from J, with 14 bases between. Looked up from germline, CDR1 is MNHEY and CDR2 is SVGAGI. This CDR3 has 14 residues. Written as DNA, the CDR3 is TGTGCCAGCAGTTCCTTACAGGGTACTTATGGCTACACCTTC. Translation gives CASSSLQGTYGYTF.

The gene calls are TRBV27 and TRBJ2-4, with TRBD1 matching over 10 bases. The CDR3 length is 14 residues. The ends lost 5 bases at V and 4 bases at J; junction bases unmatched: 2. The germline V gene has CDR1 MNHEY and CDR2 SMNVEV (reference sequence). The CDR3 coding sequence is TGTGCCAGCAGTCAGGGACAGGGGAAAAACATTCAGTACTTC. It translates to CASSQGQGKNIQYF.

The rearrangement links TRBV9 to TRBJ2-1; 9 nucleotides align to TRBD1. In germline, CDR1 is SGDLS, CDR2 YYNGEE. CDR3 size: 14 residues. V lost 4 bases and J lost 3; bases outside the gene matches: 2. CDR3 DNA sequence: TGTGCCAGCAGCTTGACAGGGGGCTACAATGAGCAGTTCTTC. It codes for CASSLTGGYNEQFF. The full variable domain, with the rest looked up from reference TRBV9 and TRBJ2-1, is DSGVTQTPKHLITATGQRVTLRCSPRSGDLSVYWYQQSLDQGLQFLIQYYNGEERAKGNILERFSAQQFPDLHSELNLSSLELGDSALYFCASSLTGGYNEQFFGPGTRLTVL.

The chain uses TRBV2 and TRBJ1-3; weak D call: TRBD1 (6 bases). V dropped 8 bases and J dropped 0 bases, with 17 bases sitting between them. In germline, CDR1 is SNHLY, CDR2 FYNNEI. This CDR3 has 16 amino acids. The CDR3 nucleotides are TGTGCCAGCGGAGCTCGGGACACTCGCTCTGGAAACACCATATATTTT. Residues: CASGARDTRSGNTIYF.

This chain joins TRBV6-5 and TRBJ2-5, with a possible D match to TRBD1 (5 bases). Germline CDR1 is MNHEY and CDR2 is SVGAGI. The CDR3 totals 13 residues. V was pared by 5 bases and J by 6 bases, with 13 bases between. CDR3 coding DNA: TGTGCCAGCAGTGATACAGGAACCAAGACCCAGTACTTC. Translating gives CASSDTGTKTQYF.

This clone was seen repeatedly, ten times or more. CDR3 sequence: CASSQTGGFTNEKLFF. DNA of the CDR3: TGCGCCAGCAGCCAAACGGGAGGGTTCACTAATGAAAAACTGTTTTTT. The genes are TRBV4-1 and TRBJ1-4, with no clear D. Germline assignment: CDR1 MGHRA and CDR2 YSYEKL. There are 16 residues in the CDR3. With 2 bases removed from V and 2 bases from J, the gap between germline ends came to 12 bases.

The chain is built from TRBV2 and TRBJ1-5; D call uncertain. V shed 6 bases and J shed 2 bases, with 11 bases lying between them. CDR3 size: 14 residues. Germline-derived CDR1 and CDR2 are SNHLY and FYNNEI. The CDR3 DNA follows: TGTGCCAGCAGCCTAGAATTAGGCAATCAGCCCCAGCATTTT. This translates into CASSLELGNQPQHF.

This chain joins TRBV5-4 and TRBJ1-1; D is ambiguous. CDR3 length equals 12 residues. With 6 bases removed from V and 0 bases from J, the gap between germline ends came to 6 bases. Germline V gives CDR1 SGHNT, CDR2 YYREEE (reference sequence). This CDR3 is CASKQLNTEAFF. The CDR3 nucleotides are TGTGCCAGCAAACAGCTGAACACTGAAGCTTTCTTT.

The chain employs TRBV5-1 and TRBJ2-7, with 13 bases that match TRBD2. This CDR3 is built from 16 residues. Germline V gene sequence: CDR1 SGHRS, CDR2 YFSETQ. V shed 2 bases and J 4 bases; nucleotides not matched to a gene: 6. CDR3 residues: CASSLGTSGINYEQYF. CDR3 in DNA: TGCGCCAGCAGCTTAGGGACTAGCGGGATCAATTACGAGCAGTACTTC.

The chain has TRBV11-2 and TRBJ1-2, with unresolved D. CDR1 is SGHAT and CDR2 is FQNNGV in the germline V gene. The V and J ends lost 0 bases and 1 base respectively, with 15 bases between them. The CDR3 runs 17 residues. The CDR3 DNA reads TGTGCCAGCAGCTTAGAGGGCGGACGACCGTTTAACTATGGCTACACCTTC. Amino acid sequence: CASSLEGGRPFNYGYTF.

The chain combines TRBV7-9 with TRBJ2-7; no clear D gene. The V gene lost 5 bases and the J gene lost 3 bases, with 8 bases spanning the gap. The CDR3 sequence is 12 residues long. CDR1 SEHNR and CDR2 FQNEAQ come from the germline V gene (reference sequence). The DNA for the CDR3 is TGTGCCAGCAGCCGAGAGCACTACGAGCAGTACTTC. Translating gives CASSREHYEQYF.